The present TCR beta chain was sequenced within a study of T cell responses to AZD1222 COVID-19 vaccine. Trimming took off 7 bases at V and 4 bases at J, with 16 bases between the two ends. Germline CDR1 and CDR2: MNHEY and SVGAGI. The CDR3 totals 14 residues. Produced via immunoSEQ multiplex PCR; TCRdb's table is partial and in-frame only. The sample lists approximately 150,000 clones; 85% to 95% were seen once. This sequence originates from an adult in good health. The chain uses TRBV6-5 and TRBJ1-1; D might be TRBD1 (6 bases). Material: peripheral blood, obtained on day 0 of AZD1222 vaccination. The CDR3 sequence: CASTKDYRVTEAFF. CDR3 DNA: TGTGCCAGCACCAAAGACTACAGGGTCACTGAAGCTTTCTTT.